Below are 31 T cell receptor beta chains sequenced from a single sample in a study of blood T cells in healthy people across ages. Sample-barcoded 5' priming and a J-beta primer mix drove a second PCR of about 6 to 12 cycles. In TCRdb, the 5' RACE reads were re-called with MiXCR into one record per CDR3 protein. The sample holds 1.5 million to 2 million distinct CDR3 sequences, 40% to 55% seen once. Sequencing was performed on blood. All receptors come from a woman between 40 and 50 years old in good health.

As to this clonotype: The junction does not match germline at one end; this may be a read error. The CDR3 here is CASTPNLEIQYF. CDR3 coding DNA: TGTGCCAGCACCCCGAATTTGGAGATCCAGTACTTC. The V gene is TRBV7-9, the J gene TRBJ2-5; no clear D gene. Germline CDR1 and CDR2: SEHNR and FQNEAQ (reference sequence). The CDR3 has 12 residues.

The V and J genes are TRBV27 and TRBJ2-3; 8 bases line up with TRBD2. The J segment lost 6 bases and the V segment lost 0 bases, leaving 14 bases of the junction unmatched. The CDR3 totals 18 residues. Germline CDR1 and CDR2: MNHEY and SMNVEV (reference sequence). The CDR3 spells CASSLSPRLAGPRDTQYF. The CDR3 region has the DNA TGTGCCAGCAGTTTATCCCCGAGGTTAGCGGGGCCCAGGGATACGCAGTATTTT.

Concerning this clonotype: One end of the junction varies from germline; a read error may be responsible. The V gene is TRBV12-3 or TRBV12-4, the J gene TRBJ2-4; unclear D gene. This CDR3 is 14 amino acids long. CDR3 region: CASSPQRAKNIQNF. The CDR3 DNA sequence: TGTGCCAGCAGCCCTCAGAGAGCCAAAAACATTCAGAACTTC.

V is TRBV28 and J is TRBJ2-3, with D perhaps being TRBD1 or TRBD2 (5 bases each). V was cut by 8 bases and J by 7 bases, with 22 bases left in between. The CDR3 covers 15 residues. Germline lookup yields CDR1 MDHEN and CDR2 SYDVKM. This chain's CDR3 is CASDRPRGIANTQYF. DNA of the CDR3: TGTGCCAGCGACCGACCGAGGGGCATAGCAAATACGCAGTATTTT.

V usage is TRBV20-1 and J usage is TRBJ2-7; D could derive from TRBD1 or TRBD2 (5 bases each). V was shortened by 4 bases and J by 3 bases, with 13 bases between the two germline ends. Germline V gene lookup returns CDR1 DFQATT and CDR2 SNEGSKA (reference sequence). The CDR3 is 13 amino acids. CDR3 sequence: CSAISRGGYEQYF. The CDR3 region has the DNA TGCAGTGCTATTAGTCGGGGCGGCTACGAGCAGTACTTC.

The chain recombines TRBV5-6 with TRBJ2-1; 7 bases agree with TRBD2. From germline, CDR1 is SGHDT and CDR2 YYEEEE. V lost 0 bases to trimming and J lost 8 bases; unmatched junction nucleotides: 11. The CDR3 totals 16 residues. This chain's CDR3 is CASSLGRRASGDEQFF. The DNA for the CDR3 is TGTGCCAGCAGCTTGGGACGGAGGGCTAGCGGTGATGAGCAGTTCTTC.

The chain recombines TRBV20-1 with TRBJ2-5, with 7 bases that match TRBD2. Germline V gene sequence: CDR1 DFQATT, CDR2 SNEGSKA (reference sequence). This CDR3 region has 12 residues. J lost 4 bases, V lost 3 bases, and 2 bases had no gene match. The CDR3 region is CSASGEGETQYF. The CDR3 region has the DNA TGCAGTGCTAGCGGGGAGGGAGAGACCCAGTACTTC.

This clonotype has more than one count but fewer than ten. CDR3 residues: CSVAGGTHYEQYF. CDR3 DNA sequence: TGCAGCGTCGCGGGGGGGACCCACTACGAGCAGTACTTC. This chain connects TRBV29-1 to TRBJ2-7; TRBD2 matches 9 bases. The CDR3 extends over 13 amino acids. Unmatched junction bases numbered 6, after V lost 6 bases and J lost 3 bases. Germline V gene data show CDR1 as SQVTM and CDR2 as ANQGSEA.

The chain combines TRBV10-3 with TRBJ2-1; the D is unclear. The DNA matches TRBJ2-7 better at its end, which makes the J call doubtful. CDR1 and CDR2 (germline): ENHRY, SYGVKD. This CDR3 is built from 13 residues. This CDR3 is CAISEVPNNEQYF. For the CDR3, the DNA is TGTGCCATCAGTGAGGTTCCTAACAATGAGCAGTACTTC.

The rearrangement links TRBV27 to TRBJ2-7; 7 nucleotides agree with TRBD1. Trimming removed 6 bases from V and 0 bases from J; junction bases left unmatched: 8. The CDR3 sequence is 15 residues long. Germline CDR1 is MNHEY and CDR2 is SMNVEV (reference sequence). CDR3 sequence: CASRMTGLSSYEQYF. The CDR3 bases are TGTGCCAGCAGGATGACAGGGCTCAGCTCCTACGAGCAGTACTTC.

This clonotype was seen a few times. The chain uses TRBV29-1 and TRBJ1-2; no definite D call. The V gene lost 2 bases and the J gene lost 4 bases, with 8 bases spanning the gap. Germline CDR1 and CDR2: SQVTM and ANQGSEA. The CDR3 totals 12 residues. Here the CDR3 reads CSVEQTSYGYTF. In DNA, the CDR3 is TGCAGCGTTGAACAGACTTCCTATGGCTACACCTTC.

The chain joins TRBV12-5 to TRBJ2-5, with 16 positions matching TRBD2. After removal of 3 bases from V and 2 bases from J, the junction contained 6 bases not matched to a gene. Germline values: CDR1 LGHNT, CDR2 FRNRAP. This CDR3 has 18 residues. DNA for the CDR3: TGTGCTAGTGGTTTCCCCGGGACTAGCGGGGGGGGGCAAGAGACCCAGTACTTC. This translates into CASGFPGTSGGGQETQYF.

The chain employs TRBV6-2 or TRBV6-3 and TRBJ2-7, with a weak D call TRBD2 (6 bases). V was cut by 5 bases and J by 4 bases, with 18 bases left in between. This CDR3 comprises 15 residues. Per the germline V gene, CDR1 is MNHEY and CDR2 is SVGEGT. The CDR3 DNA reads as TGTGCCAGCAGTCGCCGACCCGGGACTGTGTACGAGCAGTACTTC. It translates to CASSRRPGTVYEQYF.

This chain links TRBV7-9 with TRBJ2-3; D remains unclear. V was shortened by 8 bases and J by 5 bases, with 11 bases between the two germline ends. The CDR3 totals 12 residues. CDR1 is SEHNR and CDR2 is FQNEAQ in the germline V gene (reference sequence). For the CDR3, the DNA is TGTGCCAGCGCAGGTAAAGGAGATACGCAGTATTTT. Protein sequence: CASAGKGDTQYF.

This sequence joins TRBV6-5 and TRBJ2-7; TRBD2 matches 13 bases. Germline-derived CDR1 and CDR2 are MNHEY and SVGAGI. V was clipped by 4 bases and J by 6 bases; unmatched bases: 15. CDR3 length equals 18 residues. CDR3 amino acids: CASSFSTSGGTPWVEQYF. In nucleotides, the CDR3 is TGTGCCAGCAGTTTCTCGACTAGCGGGGGGACGCCTTGGGTCGAGCAGTACTTC.

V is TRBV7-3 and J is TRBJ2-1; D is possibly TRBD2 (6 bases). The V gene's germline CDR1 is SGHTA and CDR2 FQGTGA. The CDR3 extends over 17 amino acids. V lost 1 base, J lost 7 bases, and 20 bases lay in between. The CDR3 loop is CASSLSPLATKGNEQFF. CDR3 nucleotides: TGTGCCAGCAGCTTAAGTCCCCTAGCGACCAAGGGGAATGAGCAGTTCTTC.

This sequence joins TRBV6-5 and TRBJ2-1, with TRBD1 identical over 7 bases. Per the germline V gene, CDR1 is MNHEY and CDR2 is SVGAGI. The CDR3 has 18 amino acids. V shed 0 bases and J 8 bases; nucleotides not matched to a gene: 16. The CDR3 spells CASSYSGDSERATYEQFF. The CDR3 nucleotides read TGTGCCAGCAGTTACTCGGGGGACAGCGAAAGGGCTACTTATGAGCAGTTCTTC.

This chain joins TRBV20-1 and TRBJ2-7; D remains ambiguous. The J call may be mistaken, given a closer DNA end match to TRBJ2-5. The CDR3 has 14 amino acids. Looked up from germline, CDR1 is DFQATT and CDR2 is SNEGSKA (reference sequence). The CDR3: CSARLGVVQETQYF. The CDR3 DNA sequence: TGCAGTGCTAGGCTTGGGGTGGTACAAGAGACCCAGTACTTC.

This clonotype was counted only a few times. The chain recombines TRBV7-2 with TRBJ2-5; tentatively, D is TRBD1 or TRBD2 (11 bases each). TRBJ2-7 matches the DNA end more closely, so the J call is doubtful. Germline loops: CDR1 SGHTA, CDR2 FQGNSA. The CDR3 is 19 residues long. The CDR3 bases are TGTGCCAGCAGGGGGACAGGGGACAGGGGGACTAGCGGTACCTACGAGCAGTACTTC. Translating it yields CASRGTGDRGTSGTYEQYF.

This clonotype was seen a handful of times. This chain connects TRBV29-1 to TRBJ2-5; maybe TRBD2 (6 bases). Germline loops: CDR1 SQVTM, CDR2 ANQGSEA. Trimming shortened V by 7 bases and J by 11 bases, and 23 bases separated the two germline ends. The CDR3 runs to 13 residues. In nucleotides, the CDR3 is TGCAGCGCAGCCGCGACTAGGTACAATGAGCAGTACTTC. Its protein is CSAAATRYNEQYF.

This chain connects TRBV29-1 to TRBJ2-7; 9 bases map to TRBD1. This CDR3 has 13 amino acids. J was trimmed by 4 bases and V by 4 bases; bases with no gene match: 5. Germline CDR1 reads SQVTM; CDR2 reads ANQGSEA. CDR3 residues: CSVVTGGAYEQYF. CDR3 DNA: TGCAGCGTTGTTACAGGGGGCGCGTACGAGCAGTACTTC.

CDR3 residues: CASSSRGGLKETQYF. CDR3 coding DNA: TGTGCCAGCAGTTCACGCGGGGGGCTCAAGGAGACCCAGTACTTC. The chain employs TRBV6-5 and TRBJ2-5; TRBD2 aligns across 8 bases. Germline CDR1 and CDR2: MNHEY and SVGAGI. V gave up 4 bases and J gave up 5 bases; unmatched junction bases: 9. The CDR3 consists of 15 residues.

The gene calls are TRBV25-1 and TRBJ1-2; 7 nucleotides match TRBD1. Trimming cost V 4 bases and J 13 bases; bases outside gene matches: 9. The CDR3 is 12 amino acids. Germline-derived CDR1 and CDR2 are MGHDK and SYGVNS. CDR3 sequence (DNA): TGTGCCAGCAGTGCACAGGGGATTTTCTCCACCTTC. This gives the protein CASSAQGIFSTF.

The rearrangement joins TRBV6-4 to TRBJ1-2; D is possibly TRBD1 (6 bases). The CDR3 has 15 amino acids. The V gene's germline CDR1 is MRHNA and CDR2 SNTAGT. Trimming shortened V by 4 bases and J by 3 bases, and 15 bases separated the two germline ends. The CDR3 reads CASSAGTPRDYGYTF. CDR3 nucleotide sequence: TGTGCCAGCAGTGCAGGGACACCAAGGGACTATGGCTACACCTTC.

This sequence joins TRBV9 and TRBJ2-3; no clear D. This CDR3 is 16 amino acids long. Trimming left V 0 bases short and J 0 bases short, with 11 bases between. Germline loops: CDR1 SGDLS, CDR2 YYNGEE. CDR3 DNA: TGTGCCAGCAGCGTAGCTCTCCGGAGTAGCACAGATACGCAGTATTTT. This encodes CASSVALRSSTDTQYF.

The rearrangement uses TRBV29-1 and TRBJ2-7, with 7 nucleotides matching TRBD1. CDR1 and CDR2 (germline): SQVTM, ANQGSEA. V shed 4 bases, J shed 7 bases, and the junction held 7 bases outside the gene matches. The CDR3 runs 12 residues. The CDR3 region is CSVGTGMDEQYF. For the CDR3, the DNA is TGCAGCGTTGGGACAGGCATGGATGAGCAGTACTTC.

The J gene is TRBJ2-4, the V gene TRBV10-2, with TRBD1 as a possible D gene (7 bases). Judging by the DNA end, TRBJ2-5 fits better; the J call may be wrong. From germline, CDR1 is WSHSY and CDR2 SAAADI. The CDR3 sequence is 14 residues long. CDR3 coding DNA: TGCGCCAGCAGTGAGCCAGGGGGGCAAGAGACCCAGTACTTC. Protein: CASSEPGGQETQYF.

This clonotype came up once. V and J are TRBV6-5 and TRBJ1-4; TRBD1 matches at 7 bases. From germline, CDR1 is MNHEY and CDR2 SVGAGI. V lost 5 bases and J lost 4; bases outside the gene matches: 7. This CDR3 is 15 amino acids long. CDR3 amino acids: CASSRHRGGNEKLFF. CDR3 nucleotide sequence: TGTGCCAGCAGTCGCCACAGGGGCGGTAATGAAAAACTGTTTTTT.

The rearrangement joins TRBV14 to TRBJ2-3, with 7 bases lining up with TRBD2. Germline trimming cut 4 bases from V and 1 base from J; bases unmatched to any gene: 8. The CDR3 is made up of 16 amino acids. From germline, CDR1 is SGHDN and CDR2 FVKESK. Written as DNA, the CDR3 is TGTGCCAGCAGCCCCAACCGACTAGCTCGCACAGATACGCAGTATTTT. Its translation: CASSPNRLARTDTQYF.

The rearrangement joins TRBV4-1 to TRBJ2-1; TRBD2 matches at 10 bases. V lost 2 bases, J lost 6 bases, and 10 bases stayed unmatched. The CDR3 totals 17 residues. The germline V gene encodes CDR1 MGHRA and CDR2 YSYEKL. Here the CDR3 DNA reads TGCGCCAGCAGCCAAAGAGCGGGGGGGATCGGCATCAATGAGCAGTTCTTC. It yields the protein CASSQRAGGIGINEQFF.

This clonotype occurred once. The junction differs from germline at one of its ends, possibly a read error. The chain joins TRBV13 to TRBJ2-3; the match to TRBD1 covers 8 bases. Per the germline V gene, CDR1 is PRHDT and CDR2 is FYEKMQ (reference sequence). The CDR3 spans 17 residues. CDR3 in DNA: TGTACCAGCAGCTCCAAAAACGTGGACAGGGCCCAAGATACGCAGTATTTT. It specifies CTSSSKNVDRAQDTQYF.